This T cell receptor beta chain was obtained from a study of T-cell memory formation after mild COVID-19. General study findings and limits: Pre-infection memory already had some responding clones, implying cross-reactive memory joined.

V gave up 2 bases and J gave up 3 bases, with 10 bases separating them. The CDR3 totals 14 residues. Germline CDR1 SEHNR, CDR2 FQNEAQ (reference sequence). This clonotype was detected many times. The antigen is unknown. A single record per CDR3 protein comes from TCRdb applying MiXCR to the 5' RACE reads. The sample yields about 440,000 distinct CDR3 sequences, 15% to 20% seen once. The clonotype originates from an adult woman who had mild COVID-19 (a few samples of this study predate the infection). Cell type and time point are not known. Input material: PBMCs or a T cell subset sorted from them (not recorded which). The chain links TRBV7-9 to TRBJ2-5, with D possibly matching TRBD2 (6 bases). Here the CDR3 reads CASSLSGGEETQYF. The CDR3 bases are TGTGCCAGCAGCTTATCCGGGGGAGAAGAGACCCAGTACTTC.